This T cell receptor (beta chain) came from a study of T cell repertoires in cytomegalovirus infection. Comment on this clonotype: Its antigen is not identified.

TCRdb re-called the reads with MiXCR, one entry per CDR3 protein. The table lists 150,000 to 200,000 distinct CDR3 sequences, about 28% of them singletons. Germline CDR1 MGHRA, CDR2 YSYEKL. CDR3 length: 12 residues. Trimming shortened V by 4 bases and J by 7 bases, and 5 bases separated the two germline ends. Overall study results and limits: HLA-C-restricted, CMV-specific TCR beta clonotypes were dominant ex vivo.

This chain connects TRBV4-1 to TRBJ1-6; no definite D call. Sequencing was performed on PBMCs. The clonotype was recovered from a human donor in good health (CMV status not recorded). Some clones in this sample may be carry-over from other donors' samples. CDR3 residues: CASSRPNSPLHF. CDR3 in DNA: TGCGCCAGCAGCCGGCCCAATTCACCCCTCCACTTT.